The 23 T cell receptor beta chains reported below all come from one sample, sequenced in a study of shared clonotypes between healthy human individuals. Produced via immunoSEQ multiplex PCR; TCRdb's table is partial and in-frame only. Of 650,000 to 750,000 clones listed, less than 80% are singletons. Sequenced input: memory CD4+ T cells sorted from blood. Subset meaning: CD45RA-negative fraction. Receptors originate from a woman aged 25 to 45 in good health.

This clone was detected a few times. The chain combines TRBV27 with TRBJ2-1, with a tentative D call TRBD1 (5 bases). Deletions cut 7 bases from V and 6 bases from J, with 16 bases between. The CDR3 has 14 amino acids. Germline V gene data show CDR1 as MNHEY and CDR2 as SMNVEV (reference sequence). The CDR3 spells CASTNRGSGNEQFF. CDR3 in DNA: TGTGCCAGCACAAATAGGGGATCTGGCAATGAGCAGTTCTTC.

For the CDR3, the DNA is TGTGCCAGCAGTAGGACAGACAGGGCTAACACCATATATTTT. The encoded protein is CASSRTDRANTIYF. V and J are TRBV2 and TRBJ1-3, with 7 bases identical to TRBD1. Trimming took 5 bases from V and 7 from J; bases not matched to a gene: 8. The CDR3 totals 14 residues. The germline gives CDR1 SNHLY, CDR2 FYNNEI. The variable domain in full, completed from reference TRBV2 and TRBJ1-3, reads EPEVTQTPSHQVTQMGQEVILRCVPISNHLYFYWYRQILGQKVEFLVSFYNNEISEKSEIFDDQFSVERPDGSNFTLKIRSTKLEDSAMYFCASSRTDRANTIYFGEGSWLTVV.

The V call is TRBV27, the J call TRBJ1-5; no clear D gene. The CDR3 length is 14 residues. Germline loops: CDR1 MNHEY, CDR2 SMNVEV (reference sequence). Trimming stripped 11 bases from V and 5 bases from J, with 19 bases between. For the CDR3, the DNA is TGTGCCTCACGAGGCAGTTTTGGGGATCAGCCCCAGCATTTT. Protein: CASRGSFGDQPQHF.

As to this clone: Other DNA sequences in this sample translate to the same CDR3. The chain combines TRBV6-1 with TRBJ2-7, with D perhaps given as TRBD1 or TRBD2 (5 bases each). Germline CDR1 and CDR2: MNHNS and SASEGT. This CDR3 region has 13 residues. V was clipped by 6 bases and J by 4 bases, with 13 bases between them. The CDR3 DNA is TGTGCCAGCAGGGACCCGGGACCGTACGAGCAGTACTTC. Protein product: CASRDPGPYEQYF.

The CDR3 nucleotides are TGCGCCAGCGAAGGGGGGGGAACTGAAGCTTTCTTT. This codes for CASEGGGTEAFF. The J gene is TRBJ1-1, the V gene TRBV23-1; the D gene is possibly TRBD1 (6 bases). TRBV23-1 is noted as an ORF with a role that remains uncertain. Trimming removed 8 bases from V and 5 bases from J, with 12 bases in between. This CDR3 region has 12 residues.

V usage is TRBV10-1 and J usage is TRBJ2-1; tentative D call: TRBD2 (6 bases). The germline V and J ends were trimmed by 4 bases and 6 bases, with 16 bases remaining between them. This CDR3 is built from 15 residues. Germline V gene sequence: CDR1 WNHNN, CDR2 SYGVQD (reference sequence). CDR3 nucleotide sequence: TGCGCCAGCAGTGCCGGGACTCCCTCGGTCAATGAGCAGTTCTTC. The encoded protein is CASSAGTPSVNEQFF.

This clone was found once. The V call is TRBV4-1, the J call TRBJ2-3, with 9 positions matching TRBD1. The V and J ends lost 5 bases and 4 bases, in that order; junction bases with no gene match: 22. The germline V gene has CDR1 MGHRA and CDR2 YSYEKL. This CDR3 is 20 amino acids long. CDR3 protein: CASSTRQGGLPGGPADTQYF. The CDR3 DNA follows: TGCGCCAGCAGCACACGACAGGGGGGGCTCCCAGGAGGACCTGCAGATACGCAGTATTTT.

The chain is built from TRBV27 and TRBJ2-5; perhaps TRBD1 as D (7 bases). This CDR3 spans 17 amino acids. Trimming took 4 bases from V and 0 from J, leaving 18 bases between them. Germline assignment: CDR1 MNHEY and CDR2 SMNVEV (reference sequence). CDR3 coding DNA: TGTGCCAGCAGTTCGTCCCGCGGGACAGCTTACCAAGAGACCCAGTACTTC. This encodes CASSSSRGTAYQETQYF.

V usage is TRBV30 and J usage is TRBJ2-1, with 10 bases fitting TRBD2. CDR1 is GTSNPN, CDR2 SVGIG, per germline (reference sequence). Unmatched junction bases numbered 9, after V lost 4 bases and J lost 6 bases. This CDR3 region has 15 residues. As DNA, the CDR3 is TGTGCCTGGAACCCCTTAGCGGGAGGACGCAATGAGCAGTTCTTC. It translates to CAWNPLAGGRNEQFF.

The CDR3 protein is CASSFTGGTDTQYF. In nucleotides, the CDR3 is TGTGCCAGCAGCTTCACGGGAGGCACAGATACGCAGTATTTT. This chain links TRBV7-3 with TRBJ2-3; possible D gene TRBD2, 6 bases. CDR3 size: 14 residues. Trimming shortened V by 3 bases and J by 1 base, and 8 bases separated the two germline ends. Germline assignment: CDR1 SGHTA and CDR2 FQGTGA.

The J gene is TRBJ1-2, the V gene TRBV5-1; D is uncertain. Germline assignment: CDR1 SGHRS and CDR2 YFSETQ. The CDR3 sequence is 12 residues long. V was trimmed by 1 base and J by 7 bases, leaving 8 bases between them. CDR3 residues: CASSLSAAGYTF. CDR3 nucleotides: TGCGCCAGCAGCTTGAGTGCGGCTGGCTACACCTTC.

V gene TRBV5-1 combines with J gene TRBJ2-5; maybe TRBD2 (5 bases). Trimming removed 4 bases from V and 5 bases from J, with 6 bases in between. Germline V gene lookup returns CDR1 SGHRS and CDR2 YFSETQ. The CDR3 runs 11 residues. The CDR3 is CASSGGETQYF. The CDR3 DNA reads TGCGCCAGCAGCGGCGGGGAGACCCAGTACTTC. Looking up the rest from reference TRBV5-1 and TRBJ2-5 gives the full variable domain: KAGVTQTPRYLIKTRGQQVTLSCSPISGHRSVSWYQQTPGQGLQFLFEYFSETQRNKGNFPGRFSGRQFSNSRSEMNVSTLELGDSALYLCASSGGETQYFGPGTRLLVL.

Only a few counts were recorded for this clone. The chain couples TRBV27 to TRBJ2-7, with D maybe TRBD2 (5 bases). The CDR3 is made up of 16 amino acids. Per the germline V gene, CDR1 is MNHEY and CDR2 is SMNVEV (reference sequence). V was trimmed by 2 bases and J by 2 bases, leaving 16 bases between them. The CDR3 loop is CASSLAGHPEPYEQYF. The CDR3 DNA reads as TGTGCCAGCAGTTTAGCGGGCCACCCCGAGCCCTACGAGCAGTACTTC.

The chain links TRBV5-3 to TRBJ1-2; no clear D. TRBV5-3 is placed among ORFs of uncertain function. V lost 2 bases and J 3 bases, leaving 8 bases between the germline ends. The CDR3 length is 13 residues. The CDR3 spells CARSFYADYGYTF. As DNA, the CDR3 is TGTGCCAGAAGCTTTTATGCAGACTATGGCTACACCTTC.

The genes are TRBV2 and TRBJ2-7, with D uncertain. The CDR3 sequence is 16 residues long. V dropped 1 base and J dropped 0 bases, with 13 bases sitting between them. Germline values: CDR1 SNHLY, CDR2 FYNNEI. Here the CDR3 DNA reads TGTGCCAGCAGTGAAGGGCAAACGCTTCACTCCTACGAGCAGTACTTC. Its translation is CASSEGQTLHSYEQYF.

The sample holds many counts of this clone. The V gene is TRBV27, the J gene TRBJ2-3, with TRBD2 matching over 13 bases. The CDR3 has 16 residues. Germline-derived CDR1 and CDR2 are MNHEY and SMNVEV (reference sequence). V lost 6 bases, J lost 2 bases, and 5 bases stayed unmatched. The CDR3 protein is CASSRTSGSITDTQYF. CDR3 sequence (DNA): TGTGCCAGCAGCCGGACTAGCGGGAGTATCACAGATACGCAGTATTTT.

This chain's CDR3 is CASSLVPGTGELFF. The CDR3, as DNA: TGTGCCAGCAGCTTAGTTCCAGGGACCGGGGAGCTGTTTTTT. This rearrangement joins TRBV11-3 to TRBJ2-2; tentatively, D is TRBD1 (5 bases). Deletions cut 1 base from V and 5 bases from J, with 8 bases between. The CDR3 totals 14 residues. Germline CDR1 is SGHNT and CDR2 is YENEEA.

This rearrangement joins TRBV18 to TRBJ1-3; no firm D call. V lost 0 bases and J lost 0, with 12 bases in between. This CDR3 has 17 amino acids. Germline assignment: CDR1 KGHSH and CDR2 LQKENI. In nucleotides, the CDR3 is TGTGCCAGCTCACCACCACTCCCCCCGAGCTCTGGAAACACCATATATTTT. Translation: CASSPPLPPSSGNTIYF.

V gene TRBV15 combines with J gene TRBJ1-2; the D gene is possibly TRBD1 (5 bases). The V end was cut by 0 bases, the J end by 4 bases, with 12 bases between. Germline lookup yields CDR1 LNHNV and CDR2 YYDKDF (reference sequence). The CDR3 is 15 amino acids. CDR3 sequence (DNA): TGTGCCACCAGCAGAGATCAAGGGGACTTCTATGGCTACACCTTC. It specifies CATSRDQGDFYGYTF.

CDR3: CASQRQGNQPQHF. CDR3 nucleotide sequence: TGTGCCAGTCAGAGACAGGGGAATCAGCCCCAGCATTTT. The chain uses TRBV2 and TRBJ1-5; 8 nucleotides agree with TRBD1. Per the germline V gene, CDR1 is SNHLY and CDR2 is FYNNEI. V shed 9 bases and J 4 bases; nucleotides not matched to a gene: 5. The CDR3 is 13 amino acids.

The chain carries TRBV18 and TRBJ2-7; 8 bases are shared with TRBD1. V dropped 5 bases and J dropped 2; count of bases not matched to a gene: 8. Germline V gene sequence: CDR1 KGHSH, CDR2 LQKENI. The CDR3 totals 15 residues. The CDR3 region is CASSSGAGGAYEQYF. Written as DNA, the CDR3 is TGTGCCAGCTCATCCGGTGCAGGGGGCGCCTACGAGCAGTACTTC.

The V and J genes are TRBV27 and TRBJ2-7; TRBD2 agrees at 13 bases. The CDR3 has 15 residues. CDR1 is MNHEY and CDR2 is SMNVEV in the germline V gene (reference sequence). J was trimmed by 3 bases and V by 6 bases; bases with no gene match: 5. CDR3 residues: CASSSGLAGVYEQYF. The CDR3 DNA reads TGTGCCAGCAGCTCTGGACTAGCGGGAGTCTACGAGCAGTACTTC.

V is TRBV6-1 and J is TRBJ2-2; 7 nucleotides agree with TRBD1. CDR3 length: 14 amino acids. Per germline, CDR1 MNHNS and CDR2 SASEGT. Trimming at V came to 6 bases and at J to 1 base, leaving 2 bases not matched to a gene. The DNA of the CDR3 is TGTGCCAGCAGGTACAGGGGGAACACCGGGGAGCTGTTTTTT. It specifies CASRYRGNTGELFF.